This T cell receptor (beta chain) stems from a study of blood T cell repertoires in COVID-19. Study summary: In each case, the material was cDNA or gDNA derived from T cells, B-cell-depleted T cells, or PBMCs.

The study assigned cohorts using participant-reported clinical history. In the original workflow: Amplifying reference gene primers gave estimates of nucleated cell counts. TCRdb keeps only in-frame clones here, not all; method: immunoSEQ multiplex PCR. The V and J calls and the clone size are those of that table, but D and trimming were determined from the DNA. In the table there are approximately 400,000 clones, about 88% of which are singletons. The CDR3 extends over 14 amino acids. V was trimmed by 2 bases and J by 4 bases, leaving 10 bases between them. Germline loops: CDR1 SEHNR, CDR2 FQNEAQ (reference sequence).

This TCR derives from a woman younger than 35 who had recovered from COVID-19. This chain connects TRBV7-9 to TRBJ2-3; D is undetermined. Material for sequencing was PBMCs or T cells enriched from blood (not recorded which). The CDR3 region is CASSLPFSPDTQYF. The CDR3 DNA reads TGTGCCAGCAGCTTACCCTTTAGCCCAGATACGCAGTATTTT.